The 7 T cell receptor beta chains given below trace back to one sample, sequenced in a study of T cells in Graves' hyperthyroidism and ophthalmopathy. RNA transcripts served as the template for amplifying TCR beta CDR3 regions. A first-round RT-PCR of the TCR CDR3 used the HTBI primer set. TCRdb reanalysed the multiplex PCR reads using MiXCR and keeps one entry per CDR3 protein. The data show about 760,000 distinct CDR3 sequences, about a third seen once. The sequenced material came from blood. The receptors derive from a woman between 40 and 50 years old with Graves' hyperthyroidism.

This clonotype was seen many times. V gene TRBV7-9 combines with J gene TRBJ1-4, with a possible D match to TRBD1 (5 bases). The length of the CDR3 is 15 residues. Germline CDR1 SEHNR, CDR2 FQNEAQ (reference sequence). The germline V and J ends were trimmed by 6 bases and 5 bases, with 16 bases remaining between them. In DNA, the CDR3 is TGTGCCAGCAGGAAAGGGACGGCCAGAAATGAAAAACTGTTTTTT. Amino acids: CASRKGTARNEKLFF.

This clonotype has a count of ten or more. The chain is built from TRBV20-1 and TRBJ1-1, with 7 bases aligning to TRBD1. The length of the CDR3 is 13 residues. The V segment lost 6 bases and the J segment 2 bases; nucleotides outside the gene matches: 6. Germline V gene data show CDR1 as DFQATT and CDR2 as SNEGSKA (reference sequence). The CDR3, as DNA: TGCAGTGCCCCCGACAGGGTAAACACTGAAGCTTTCTTT. This encodes CSAPDRVNTEAFF.

Worth noting for this clonotype: The junction and the germline gene differ at one end; a read error may be behind it. This chain links TRBV6-1 with TRBJ1-1, with a tentative D call TRBD1 (5 bases). CDR1 is MNHNS and CDR2 is SASEGT in the germline V gene. The CDR3 has 10 amino acids. The CDR3, as DNA: TGTGCCAGCAGTGTACAGGAAGCTTCCTTT. Protein: CASSVQEASF.

There are a few counts of this clonotype. The chain carries TRBV4-3 and TRBJ2-7, with 12 bases identical to TRBD2. The length of the CDR3 is 16 residues. Germline V CDR1 and CDR2: LGHNA, YSLEER. The V and J ends lost 0 bases and 5 bases, in that order; junction bases with no gene match: 5. The DNA of the CDR3 is TGCGCCAGCAGCCAAGACCTAGCGGGAGGGATCGACGAGCAGTACTTC. This encodes CASSQDLAGGIDEQYF.

In its sample, this clonotype was seen many times. This chain connects TRBV7-9 to TRBJ1-1, with D uncertain. CDR1 and CDR2 (germline): SEHNR, FQNEAQ (reference sequence). Trimming left V 3 bases short and J 6 bases short, with 5 bases between. The CDR3 length is 11 residues. The CDR3 region has the DNA TGTGCCAGCAGCTTCTCAGCTGAAGCTTTCTTT. It encodes CASSFSAEAFF.

The rearrangement uses TRBV24-1 and TRBJ2-3, with D perhaps matching TRBD2 (6 bases). This CDR3 region has 16 residues. Germline loops: CDR1 KGHDR, CDR2 SFDVKD. V lost 3 bases and J 2 bases, leaving 14 bases between the germline ends. The DNA of the CDR3 is TGTGCCACCAGTGATCATCCTAGCGACCCCACAGATACGCAGTATTTT. As protein: CATSDHPSDPTDTQYF.

The chain links TRBV6-2 or TRBV6-3 to TRBJ2-5; TRBD2 is a possible D gene (5 bases). V gave up 2 bases and J gave up 0 bases, with 10 bases separating them. The CDR3 has 15 residues. Looked up from germline, CDR1 is MNHEY and CDR2 is SVGEGT. The CDR3 region is CASSYLGLDQETQYF. For the CDR3, the DNA is TGTGCCAGCAGTTACCTCGGACTGGACCAAGAGACCCAGTACTTC.